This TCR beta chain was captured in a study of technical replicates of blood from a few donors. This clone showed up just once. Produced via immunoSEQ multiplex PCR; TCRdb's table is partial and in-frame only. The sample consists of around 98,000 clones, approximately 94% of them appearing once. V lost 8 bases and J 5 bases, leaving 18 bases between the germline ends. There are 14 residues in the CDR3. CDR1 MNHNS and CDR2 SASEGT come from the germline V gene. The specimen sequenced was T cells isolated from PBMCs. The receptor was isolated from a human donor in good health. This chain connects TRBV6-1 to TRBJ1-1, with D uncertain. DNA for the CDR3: TGTGCCAGCGTCCAAATTTGGAGTGGAACTGAAGCTTTCTTT. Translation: CASVQIWSGTEAFF.